Each of the 8 T cell receptor beta chains below was sequenced from the same sample in a study of T-cell reconstitution after alpha-beta-depleted transplantation in children. Unique molecular identifiers were used in preparing the TCRbeta library. One entry per CDR3 protein results from TCRdb running MiXCR on the PCR reads. The table lists nearly 200,000 distinct CDR3 sequences, 6.3% of them singletons. The sequences come from PBMCs, collected before TCRalphabeta/CD19-depleted stem cell transplant. Receptors originate from a girl younger than two with combined immunodeficiency, due to receive a stem cell transplant.

This clonotype was recorded many times. The gene calls are TRBV12-3 or TRBV12-4 and TRBJ2-7, with TRBD1 identical over 9 bases. The CDR3 covers 14 residues. V was clipped by 5 bases and J by 6 bases; unmatched bases: 8. The CDR3 DNA follows: TGTGCCAGCAGTCTCTGGGACAGGGCAAGCGAGCAGTACTTC. Protein sequence: CASSLWDRASEQYF.

The chain has TRBV7-2 and TRBJ2-2; D gene unclear. The V gene's germline CDR1 is SGHTA and CDR2 FQGNSA. The CDR3 runs to 13 residues. Trimming took 7 bases from V and 6 from J, leaving 12 bases between them. Here the CDR3 DNA reads TGTGCCAGCATCGATAGCCCGCCCGGGGAGCTGTTTTTT. Its protein product is CASIDSPPGELFF.

This clonotype was seen at least ten times. This chain uses TRBV7-8 with TRBJ2-7; TRBD2 might be the D (6 bases). CDR1 SGHVS and CDR2 FQNEAQ come from the germline V gene. The V gene lost 1 base and the J gene lost 2 bases, with 12 bases spanning the gap. The CDR3 extends over 15 amino acids. As DNA, the CDR3 is TGTGCCAGCAGCTTAGTTTCGGGGGATGCCTACGAGCAGTACTTC. It yields the protein CASSLVSGDAYEQYF.

The rearrangement uses TRBV18 and TRBJ1-3; 8 nucleotides align to TRBD1. Looked up from germline, CDR1 is KGHSH and CDR2 is LQKENI. V dropped 3 bases and J dropped 4; count of bases not matched to a gene: 8. CDR3 length: 16 residues. The CDR3 is CASSPLTGVPGNTIYF. DNA of the CDR3: TGTGCCAGCTCACCGTTGACAGGGGTCCCCGGAAACACCATATATTTT.

This clonotype was detected ten times or more. The genes are TRBV13 and TRBJ2-1; D gene unclear. V was clipped by 1 base and J by 6 bases, with 7 bases between them. This CDR3 is built from 13 residues. Germline loops: CDR1 PRHDT, CDR2 FYEKMQ (reference sequence). CDR3 protein: CASSLERTNEQFF. The CDR3, as DNA: TGTGCCAGCAGCTTAGAGAGGACCAATGAGCAGTTCTTC.

This clonotype has ten or more counts. The CDR3 DNA sequence: TGTGCCAGCAGCTTATTACTCTCTCCGGGGCCCTACGAGCAGTACTTC. Translation: CASSLLLSPGPYEQYF. V gene TRBV7-6 combines with J gene TRBJ2-7; D tentatively reads TRBD1 or TRBD2 (5 bases each). The CDR3 totals 16 residues. The germline gives CDR1 SGHVS, CDR2 FNYEAQ. The V end was cut by 2 bases, the J end by 2 bases, with 16 bases between.

This clonotype was counted at least ten times. The chain recombines TRBV7-9 with TRBJ2-7; 8 bases fit TRBD1. Trimming took 5 bases from V and 1 from J; bases not matched to a gene: 7. Germline lookup yields CDR1 SEHNR and CDR2 FQNEAQ (reference sequence). The CDR3 contains 15 residues. CDR3 bases: TGTGCCAGCAGCGGACAGGGCCCTAATTCCTACGAGCAGTACTTC. Translation: CASSGQGPNSYEQYF.

This clonotype was found many times. The gene calls are TRBV12-3 or TRBV12-4 and TRBJ2-1; 10 nucleotides agree with TRBD2. This CDR3 contains 16 residues. Trimming cost V 8 bases and J 0 bases; bases outside gene matches: 7. The CDR3 region has the DNA TGTGCCAGCCGCATTAGCGGGAGGTCCTCCTACAATGAGCAGTTCTTC. Its protein product is CASRISGRSSYNEQFF.